The 32 T cell receptor beta chains reported below all come from one sample, sequenced in a study of cytomegalovirus exposure and HLA in healthy donors (dated by TCRdb to between 2016 and 2019). The library was produced with the immunoSEQ multiplex PCR assay. Entries here come from immuneACCESS through TCRdb and include only in-frame sequences with V and J called. Some clones fail to appear in such tables; in the studies checked, an unresolved V gene covers under half of the shortfall, and the cause of the remainder is unknown. This sample lists about 79,000 clones; approximately 93% were detected once. Clones ranked in the top ten supply 3% to 4.5% of the sample. Sequencing was done on a sample of PBMCs. The receptors stem from a woman in her thirties in good health and CMV-seronegative.

The chain links TRBV2 to TRBJ1-1; unclear D gene. Germline assignment: CDR1 SNHLY and CDR2 FYNNEI. The CDR3 consists of 14 residues. The germline V and J ends were trimmed by 6 bases and 0 bases, with 11 bases remaining between them. This chain's CDR3 is CASSPRLMNTEAFF. The CDR3 DNA sequence: TGTGCCAGCAGCCCCAGACTCATGAACACTGAAGCTTTCTTT.

V and J are TRBV5-1 and TRBJ2-5; no reliable D call. The V gene lost 2 bases and the J gene lost 5 bases, with 10 bases spanning the gap. The CDR3 has 13 residues. CDR1 SGHRS and CDR2 YFSETQ come from the germline V gene. This CDR3 reads CASSLVPGETQYF. The CDR3 DNA reads TGCGCCAGCAGCTTAGTGCCCGGGGAGACCCAGTACTTC.

J is TRBJ1-1 and V is TRBV5-1; D perhaps matches TRBD1 (5 bases). Germline V gene sequence: CDR1 SGHRS, CDR2 YFSETQ. Trimming removed 0 bases from V and 8 bases from J, with 8 bases in between. The CDR3 loop spans 12 amino acids. The CDR3 DNA reads as TGCGCCAGCAGCTTGGGGGGCATGGAAGCTTTCTTT. It encodes CASSLGGMEAFF.

V gene TRBV15 combines with J gene TRBJ2-7, with 9 nucleotides matching TRBD2. The CDR3 is 15 residues long. Trimming at V came to 1 base and at J to 2 bases, leaving 3 bases not matched to a gene. Germline V gene lookup returns CDR1 LNHNV and CDR2 YYDKDF (reference sequence). The CDR3 sequence: CATSRATSGTYEQYF. The CDR3 nucleotides are TGTGCCACCAGCAGAGCGACTAGCGGTACCTACGAGCAGTACTTC.

The V call is TRBV19, the J call TRBJ2-7, with TRBD1 matching 8 bases. V shed 1 base, J shed 1 base, and the junction held 6 bases outside the gene matches. Germline V gene data show CDR1 as LNHDA and CDR2 as SQIVND (reference sequence). CDR3 length: 16 amino acids. For the CDR3, the DNA is TGTGCCAGTAGTATAGGAGTCCAGGGGGCTTCCTACGAGCAGTACTTC. Amino acids: CASSIGVQGASYEQYF.

The chain has TRBV19 and TRBJ1-2, with a tentative D call TRBD1 (5 bases). Trimming pared 3 bases from V and 5 bases from J, leaving 10 bases between. The CDR3 has 13 residues. CDR1 and CDR2 (germline): LNHDA, SQIVND (reference sequence). The CDR3 is CASSMGGRYGYTF. The DNA of the CDR3 is TGTGCCAGTAGTATGGGGGGAAGGTATGGCTACACCTTC.

Turning to this clone: The identical CDR3 is also encoded by other nucleotide sequences in the sample. The J gene is TRBJ1-2, the V gene TRBV7-9; perhaps TRBD1 as D (6 bases). CDR1 and CDR2 (germline): SEHNR, FQNEAQ (reference sequence). Deletions cut 5 bases from V and 4 bases from J, with 17 bases between. CDR3 length equals 15 residues. CDR3 nucleotides: TGTGCCAGCAGCCCAGAACAGGGTTTAGGCTATGGCTACACCTTC. It translates to CASSPEQGLGYGYTF.

The genes are TRBV4-1 and TRBJ1-1; weak D call: TRBD1 (5 bases). V was clipped by 0 bases and J by 5 bases, with 13 bases between them. Germline V lookup: CDR1 MGHRA, CDR2 YSYEKL. The CDR3 consists of 15 residues. CDR3 nucleotides: TGCGCCAGCAGCCAAGATGGGAGGGGCGGTACTGAAGCTTTCTTT. It specifies CASSQDGRGGTEAFF.

The chain is built from TRBV6-1 and TRBJ1-3; the match to TRBD1 covers 8 bases. V lost 4 bases, J lost 0 bases, and 5 bases stayed unmatched. Germline loops: CDR1 MNHNS, CDR2 SASEGT. The CDR3 runs to 16 residues. The CDR3 coding sequence is TGTGCCAGCAGTGCCGACAGGGGACTCTCTGGAAACACCATATATTTT. Amino acids: CASSADRGLSGNTIYF.

The chain has TRBV7-2 and TRBJ2-3; TRBD2 matches at 12 bases. The length of the CDR3 is 13 residues. Germline V gene lookup returns CDR1 SGHTA and CDR2 FQGNSA. V trimming: 4 bases; J trimming: 8 bases; junction bases outside the gene matches: 1. The CDR3 bases are TGTGCCAGCAGCTCGGGACTAGCGGGTACGCAGTATTTT. Encoded protein: CASSSGLAGTQYF. Filled out from reference TRBV7-2 and TRBJ2-3, the complete variable domain reads GAGVSQSPSNKVTEKGKDVELRCDPISGHTALYWYRQSLGQGLEFLIYFQGNSAPDKSGLPSDRFSAERTGGSVSTLTIQRTQQEDSAVYLCASSSGLAGTQYFGPGTRLTVL.

The gene calls are TRBV19 and TRBJ2-1, with 8 bases matching TRBD1. This CDR3 comprises 13 residues. Germline assignment: CDR1 LNHDA and CDR2 SQIVND (reference sequence). Losses at the gene ends were 6 bases for V and 7 bases for J; bases not matched to a gene: 5. CDR3 DNA: TGTGCCAGTAGGGCACAGGGGGATAATGAGCAGTTCTTC. Amino acids: CASRAQGDNEQFF.

The chain couples TRBV6-1 to TRBJ2-4; 10 nucleotides line up with TRBD1. Per the germline V gene, CDR1 is MNHNS and CDR2 is SASEGT. The CDR3 sequence is 15 residues long. V was clipped by 4 bases and J by 8 bases; unmatched bases: 8. This CDR3 is CASSVPGQGRDIQYF. The CDR3 DNA sequence: TGTGCCAGCAGTGTCCCGGGACAGGGGAGGGACATTCAGTACTTC.

V usage is TRBV5-8 and J usage is TRBJ1-1, with unresolved D. This CDR3 has 15 amino acids. Trimming removed 1 base at V and 0 bases at J, with 10 bases between. Germline V gene lookup returns CDR1 SGHTS and CDR2 YDEGEE. The CDR3 loop reads CASSLSPGLNTEAFF. CDR3 bases: TGTGCCAGCAGCTTGTCCCCGGGATTGAACACTGAAGCTTTCTTT. Supplemented by reference TRBV5-8 and TRBJ1-1, the full variable domain reads EAGVTQSPTHLIKTRGQQATLRCSPISGHTSVYWYQQALGLGLQFLLWYDEGEERNRGNFPPRFSGRQFPNYSSELNVNALELEDSALYLCASSLSPGLNTEAFFGQGTRLTVV.

This chain joins TRBV28 and TRBJ1-2; a weak D match, TRBD1 (5 bases). The CDR3 is 11 amino acids. Trimming took off 11 bases at V and 7 bases at J, with 14 bases between the two ends. CDR1 is MDHEN, CDR2 SYDVKM, per germline. The CDR3 DNA reads as TGTGCCGGCCAATCCAGGGCTGGCTACACCTTC. Protein sequence: CAGQSRAGYTF.

A remark on this clone: The limits of the CDR3 on the DNA are not certain, so only TCRdb's listed CDR3 is given. The chain uses TRBV7-2 and TRBJ2-5; TRBD2, the table's D call, lacks a check against the DNA. The CDR3 is 15 residues long, counting both termini. Germline V gene sequence: CDR1 SGHTA, CDR2 FQGNSA. The CDR3: CASSSSGLYQETQYF.

This clone occurred a few times. The chain carries TRBV10-2 and TRBJ2-7, with a possible D match to TRBD1 (7 bases). The CDR3 spans 12 residues. Trimming removed 2 bases from V and 12 bases from J, with 14 bases in between. CDR1 is WSHSY, CDR2 SAAADI, per germline. The CDR3 protein is CASSEQAGGGYF. In DNA form, the CDR3 reads TGCGCCAGCAGTGAGCAGGCAGGGGGAGGGTACTTC.

V is TRBV30 and J is TRBJ2-4; a possible D gene is TRBD2 (6 bases). CDR1 GTSNPN and CDR2 SVGIG come from the germline V gene (reference sequence). V was trimmed by 0 bases and J by 7 bases, leaving 13 bases between them. CDR3 size: 14 residues. The CDR3 spells CAWSVLGSGNIQYF. The CDR3, as DNA: TGTGCCTGGAGTGTACTGGGCAGCGGGAACATTCAGTACTTC.

The chain joins TRBV6-4 to TRBJ2-1; TRBD2 aligns across 10 bases. This CDR3 has 16 residues. CDR1 and CDR2 from the germline V gene are MRHNA and SNTAGT. J lost 5 bases, V lost 0 bases, and 4 bases had no gene match. The CDR3 loop reads CASSDSEAGGHNEQFF. CDR3 in DNA: TGTGCCAGCAGTGACTCGGAAGCGGGGGGGCACAATGAGCAGTTCTTC.

About this clone itself: Because it lacks the conserved phenylalanine or tryptophan at the end, this CDR3 is likely a read error. The limits of the CDR3 on the DNA are not certain, so only TCRdb's listed CDR3 is given. The chain has TRBV30 and TRBJ1-1; TRBD1, as called in the table, went unchecked against the DNA. The V gene's germline CDR1 is GTSNPN and CDR2 SVGIG (reference sequence). Counting both end residues, the CDR3 totals 16 amino acids. The CDR3 loop reads CAWRPTGLGELVFNES.

This clone has only one observation. This chain connects TRBV27 to TRBJ1-5, with 9 bases aligning to TRBD1. CDR3 length: 16 residues. V shed 5 bases and J 7 bases; nucleotides not matched to a gene: 12. Germline assignment: CDR1 MNHEY and CDR2 SMNVEV (reference sequence). The CDR3 DNA sequence: TGTGCCAGCAGTCCCAGACAGGGGGGTCTTTACCAGCCCCAGCATTTT. Translation gives CASSPRQGGLYQPQHF.

V usage is TRBV5-5 and J usage is TRBJ2-3; 7 bases agree with TRBD2. With V trimmed by 0 bases and J by 2 bases, 6 bases remained unmatched. The CDR3 has 16 amino acids. Germline V gene sequence: CDR1 SGHKS, CDR2 YYEKEE (reference sequence). The CDR3 protein is CASSLGSSGITDTQYF. CDR3 nucleotide sequence: TGTGCCAGCAGCTTGGGTTCTAGCGGCATCACAGATACGCAGTATTTT.

The chain recombines TRBV2 with TRBJ2-7, with 9 nucleotides matching TRBD2. With V trimmed by 0 bases and J by 0 bases, 6 bases remained unmatched. The germline gives CDR1 SNHLY, CDR2 FYNNEI. This CDR3 spans 17 amino acids. The CDR3 nucleotides are TGTGCCAGCAGTGAAGCCTTGATAGCGGGAGTCTCCTACGAGCAGTACTTC. Translation: CASSEALIAGVSYEQYF.

V gene TRBV7-8 combines with J gene TRBJ2-1, with 8 bases identical to TRBD2. The V gene end was trimmed by 2 bases and the J gene end by 6 bases; junction bases not matched to a gene: 15. Germline assignment: CDR1 SGHVS and CDR2 FQNEAQ. The CDR3 extends over 18 amino acids. The CDR3 nucleotides are TGTGCCAGCAGCTTAAGTAAGGCCTCGGGAGGGCGACTCAATGAGCAGTTCTTC. Its protein product is CASSLSKASGGRLNEQFF.

This sequence joins TRBV4-2 and TRBJ1-3; D gene unclear. CDR1 is LGHNA and CDR2 is YNFKEQ in the germline V gene. V lost 0 bases, J lost 1 base, and 10 bases lay in between. The CDR3 is 16 residues long. The CDR3 spells CASSQENRGSGNTIYF. DNA of the CDR3: TGTGCCAGCAGCCAAGAGAACCGGGGATCTGGAAACACCATATATTTT.

This clone showed up just a few times. The chain recombines TRBV9 with TRBJ1-5, with TRBD1 identical over 8 bases. The junction had 5 bases not matched to a gene; V was cut back by 4 bases and J by 8 bases. Germline CDR1 and CDR2: SGDLS and YYNGEE. The CDR3 covers 13 residues. Written as DNA, the CDR3 is TGTGCCAGCAGCCCCCAGACAGGGGAGCCCCAGCATTTT. It is translated as CASSPQTGEPQHF. Full variable domain (outside the CDR3, taken from reference TRBV9 and TRBJ1-5): DSGVTQTPKHLITATGQRVTLRCSPRSGDLSVYWYQQSLDQGLQFLIQYYNGEERAKGNILERFSAQQFPDLHSELNLSSLELGDSALYFCASSPQTGEPQHFGDGTRLSIL.

The rearrangement uses TRBV19 and TRBJ2-6; 7 bases agree with TRBD2. Trimming took 3 bases from V and 0 from J; bases not matched to a gene: 5. CDR1 and CDR2 (germline): LNHDA, SQIVND (reference sequence). CDR3 length equals 17 residues. This chain's CDR3 is CASSILSGGSGANVLTF. CDR3 DNA: TGTGCCAGTAGTATTTTGTCGGGGGGCTCTGGGGCCAACGTCCTGACTTTC.

V gene TRBV9 combines with J gene TRBJ2-3; 9 nucleotides match TRBD2. The V gene end was trimmed by 0 bases and the J gene end by 4 bases; junction bases not matched to a gene: 12. Germline loops: CDR1 SGDLS, CDR2 YYNGEE. This CDR3 has 18 amino acids. The chain's CDR3 is CASSVGPYSGRAPDTQYF. The DNA for the CDR3 is TGTGCCAGCAGCGTAGGACCCTATAGCGGGAGAGCCCCAGATACGCAGTATTTT. Based on the CDR3 plus reference TRBV9 and TRBJ2-3, the full variable domain is DSGVTQTPKHLITATGQRVTLRCSPRSGDLSVYWYQQSLDQGLQFLIQYYNGEERAKGNILERFSAQQFPDLHSELNLSSLELGDSALYFCASSVGPYSGRAPDTQYFGPGTRLTVL.

This chain links TRBV5-1 with TRBJ1-2; 8 bases line up with TRBD1. The ends lost 3 bases at V and 8 bases at J; junction bases unmatched: 9. The germline V gene encodes CDR1 SGHRS and CDR2 YFSETQ. This CDR3 has 14 residues. The CDR3 spells CASSSDRGPSGYTF. The CDR3 DNA is TGCGCCAGCAGCTCCGACAGGGGCCCTTCCGGCTACACCTTC.

J is TRBJ2-7 and V is TRBV15; 9 bases fit TRBD2. CDR1 and CDR2 (germline): LNHNV, YYDKDF (reference sequence). Germline trimming cut 0 bases from V and 4 bases from J; bases unmatched to any gene: 1. This CDR3 has 14 residues. The CDR3 sequence is CATSRDAGGYEQYF. CDR3 bases: TGTGCCACCAGCAGAGACGCGGGAGGGTACGAGCAGTACTTC.

The V gene is TRBV2, the J gene TRBJ2-2; 10 bases match TRBD2. The CDR3 is 14 residues long. V was clipped by 7 bases and J by 4 bases; unmatched bases: 3. The germline V gene encodes CDR1 SNHLY and CDR2 FYNNEI. The CDR3 loop reads CASTASGGTGELFF. In DNA form, the CDR3 reads TGTGCCAGCACGGCTAGCGGGGGCACCGGGGAGCTGTTTTTT. The full variable domain, completed using reference TRBV2 and TRBJ2-2, is EPEVTQTPSHQVTQMGQEVILRCVPISNHLYFYWYRQILGQKVEFLVSFYNNEISEKSEIFDDQFSVERPDGSNFTLKIRSTKLEDSAMYFCASTASGGTGELFFGEGSRLTVL.

The chain uses TRBV7-2 and TRBJ2-7; 9 bases agree with TRBD1. Per the germline V gene, CDR1 is SGHTA and CDR2 is FQGNSA. This CDR3 comprises 15 residues. The J segment lost 4 bases and the V segment lost 6 bases, leaving 10 bases of the junction unmatched. CDR3 DNA sequence: TGTGCCAGCAGACCAAGCCTGACAGGGGGATACGAGCAGTACTTC. Its protein product is CASRPSLTGGYEQYF.

The J gene is TRBJ2-7, the V gene TRBV28, with D possibly being TRBD2 (5 bases). This CDR3 is 14 amino acids long. The germline V gene encodes CDR1 MDHEN and CDR2 SYDVKM. Trimming pared 5 bases from V and 0 bases from J, leaving 11 bases between. CDR3 sequence (DNA): TGTGCCAGCAGTGCCGGGGTGCCCTCCTACGAGCAGTACTTC. It encodes CASSAGVPSYEQYF.